The 10 T cell receptor beta chains listed next were all sequenced from one sample in a study of T cell repertoires in cytomegalovirus infection (dated by TCRdb to about 2019). The instrument given in TCRdb is Illumina HiSeq 1500. TCRdb ran its own pipeline on the public reads, namely fastp trimming at Q25 and MiXCR clone calling, and kept in-frame beta chains. All rows with the same CDR3 protein become a single entry with the most common DNA and genes. The sample includes roughly 720,000 distinct CDR3 sequences, with 35% to 45% observed a single time. In total, the top ten clones hold around 2.6% of the sample. The sequenced sample was PBMCs. The origin of the receptors is a human donor in good health (CMV status not recorded). Some clones in this sample may be carry-over from other donors' samples.

This sequence joins TRBV19 and TRBJ1-5; tentatively, D is TRBD1 (5 bases). V was clipped by 1 base and J by 0 bases, with 13 bases between them. The CDR3 is 17 amino acids. The germline V gene encodes CDR1 LNHDA and CDR2 SQIVND (reference sequence). CDR3: CASSIGRGRLSNQPQHF. For the CDR3, the DNA is TGTGCCAGTAGTATAGGTAGGGGCAGACTTAGCAATCAGCCCCAGCATTTT.

This clonotype has a count of ten or more. The chain employs TRBV7-2 and TRBJ2-7; 7 bases fit TRBD1. The CDR3 covers 13 residues. The germline V gene has CDR1 SGHTA and CDR2 FQGNSA. The ends lost 5 bases at V and 2 bases at J; junction bases unmatched: 3. The CDR3 DNA reads TGTGCCAGCAGCACGGGACAGCCCTACGAGCAGTACTTC. Its protein product is CASSTGQPYEQYF.

V is TRBV28 and J is TRBJ2-1; TRBD1 matches at 9 bases. The CDR3 is 16 residues long. CDR1 is MDHEN, CDR2 SYDVKM, per germline. V was clipped by 5 bases and J by 1 base; unmatched bases: 6. The CDR3 loop is CASSLSGQGSYNEQFF. In DNA form, the CDR3 reads TGTGCCAGCAGTCTAAGTGGACAGGGGTCCTACAATGAGCAGTTCTTC.

The sample holds a few counts of this clonotype. The chain is built from TRBV7-9 and TRBJ2-1, with D maybe TRBD1 (5 bases). Germline CDR1 and CDR2: SEHNR and FQNEAQ (reference sequence). Trimming cost V 5 bases and J 7 bases, with 18 bases left between them. The length of the CDR3 is 15 residues. In DNA form, the CDR3 reads TGTGCCAGCAGCCTCAGGCAGGGAAGTTCGAATGAGCAGTTCTTC. Protein: CASSLRQGSSNEQFF.

The V and J genes are TRBV20-1 and TRBJ1-2; TRBD1 matches at 8 bases. Germline V gene lookup returns CDR1 DFQATT and CDR2 SNEGSKA (reference sequence). The CDR3 sequence is 13 residues long. The CDR3 is CIARDRGDYGYTF. DNA of the CDR3: TGCATTGCGCGCGACAGGGGTGACTATGGCTACACCTTC.

This clonotype has a handful of counts. The chain joins TRBV29-1 to TRBJ2-3, with TRBD2 as a possible D gene (5 bases). There are 16 residues in the CDR3. The V gene's germline CDR1 is SQVTM and CDR2 ANQGSEA. V was trimmed by 1 base and J by 2 bases, leaving 16 bases between them. The CDR3 region is CSVEAAEAPSTDTQYF. The DNA of the CDR3 is TGCAGCGTTGAAGCCGCGGAGGCCCCCTCCACAGATACGCAGTATTTT.

The V and J genes are TRBV6-1 and TRBJ2-7, with no clear D. The CDR3 sequence is 11 residues long. Trimming shortened V by 6 bases and J by 7 bases, and 10 bases separated the two germline ends. The germline V gene has CDR1 MNHNS and CDR2 SASEGT. The CDR3 loop is CASSPKREQYF. DNA of the CDR3: TGTGCCAGCAGCCCTAAGAGAGAGCAGTACTTC.

V is TRBV6-8 and J is TRBJ1-5, with D possibly TRBD1 on 5 matching bases. CDR3 length: 14 residues. Germline V CDR1 and CDR2: MNHGY, SAAAGT. With 5 bases removed from V and 4 bases from J, the gap between germline ends came to 12 bases. The CDR3 bases are TGTGCCAGCAGTCCCGCGGGGGTGAATCAGCCCCAGCATTTT. Its protein is CASSPAGVNQPQHF.

The chain is built from TRBV4-1 and TRBJ2-2, with 8 bases fitting TRBD1. CDR1 is MGHRA and CDR2 is YSYEKL in the germline V gene. V lost 4 bases and J lost 4; bases outside the gene matches: 8. CDR3 length: 16 residues. CDR3 DNA sequence: TGCGCCAGCAGCCTAGCCGGGACAGGAACCACCGGGGAGCTGTTTTTT. Translation: CASSLAGTGTTGELFF.

This clonotype has at least ten counts. This chain joins TRBV7-2 and TRBJ1-2; no definite D call. The length of the CDR3 is 16 residues. Germline V gene sequence: CDR1 SGHTA, CDR2 FQGNSA. With 2 bases removed from V and 7 bases from J, the gap between germline ends came to 20 bases. CDR3 region: CASSLNQAGLLGGYTF. In DNA, the CDR3 is TGTGCCAGCAGCTTAAATCAGGCTGGATTGCTCGGTGGCTACACCTTC. The whole variable domain, remainder taken from reference TRBV7-2 and TRBJ1-2, is GAGVSQSPSNKVTEKGKDVELRCDPISGHTALYWYRQSLGQGLEFLIYFQGNSAPDKSGLPSDRFSAERTGGSVSTLTIQRTQQEDSAVYLCASSLNQAGLLGGYTFGSGTRLTVV.